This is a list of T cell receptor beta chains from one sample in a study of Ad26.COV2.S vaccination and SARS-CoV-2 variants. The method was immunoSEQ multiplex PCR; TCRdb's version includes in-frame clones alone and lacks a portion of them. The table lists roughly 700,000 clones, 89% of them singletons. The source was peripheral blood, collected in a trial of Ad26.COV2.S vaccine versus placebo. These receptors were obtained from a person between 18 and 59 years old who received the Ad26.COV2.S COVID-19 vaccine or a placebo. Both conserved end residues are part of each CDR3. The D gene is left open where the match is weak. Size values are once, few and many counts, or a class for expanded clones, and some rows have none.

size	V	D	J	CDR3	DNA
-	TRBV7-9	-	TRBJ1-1	CASSLGVSGIVNTEAFF	TGTGCCAGCAGCTTAGGTGTTTCGGGCATTGTGAACACTGAAGCTTTCTTT
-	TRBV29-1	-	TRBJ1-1	CSVAPGPNTEAFF	TGCAGCGTTGCCCCCGGGCCGAACACTGAAGCTTTCTTT
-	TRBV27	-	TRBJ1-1	CASSFQRGPEAFF	TGTGCCAGCAGTTTTCAGCGGGGCCCTGAAGCTTTCTTT
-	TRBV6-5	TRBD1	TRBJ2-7	CASSFRDRNSYEQYF	TGTGCCAGCAGTTTTCGGGACAGGAACTCCTACGAGCAGTACTTC
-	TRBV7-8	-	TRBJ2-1	CASSPPLNEQFF	TGTGCCAGCAGCCCGCCCCTCAATGAGCAGTTCTTC
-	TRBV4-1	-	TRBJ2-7	CASSQDFGTGGYEQYF	TGCGCCAGCAGCCAAGATTTCGGTACCGGCGGCTACGAGCAGTACTTC
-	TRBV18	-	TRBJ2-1	CASSPLEGMSSYNEQFF	TGTGCCAGCTCACCCTTGGAAGGGATGAGCTCCTACAATGAGCAGTTCTTC
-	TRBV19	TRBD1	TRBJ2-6	CASTLGGSRSGANVLTF	TGTGCCAGTACCCTAGGGGGCTCTCGCTCTGGGGCCAACGTCCTGACTTTC
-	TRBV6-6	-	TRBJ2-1	CASSLGYNEQFF	TGTGCCAGCAGTCTCGGATACAATGAGCAGTTCTTC
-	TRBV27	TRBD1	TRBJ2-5	CASSLEGGWGTQYF	TGTGCCAGCAGTTTAGAAGGGGGCTGGGGGACCCAGTACTTC
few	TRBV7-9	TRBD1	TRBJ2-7	CASSPWDRGSSEQYF	TGTGCCAGCAGCCCGTGGGACAGGGGGTCCTCCGAGCAGTACTTC
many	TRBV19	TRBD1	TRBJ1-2	CASRSGTGRYGYTF	TGTGCCAGTAGGTCCGGGACAGGGAGGTATGGCTACACCTTC
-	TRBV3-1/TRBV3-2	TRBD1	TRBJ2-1	CASSHSPGQGYSHYNEQFF	TGTGCCAGCAGTCATTCTCCGGGACAGGGATATTCCCACTACAATGAGCAGTTCTTC
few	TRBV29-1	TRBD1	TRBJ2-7	CSVGDSSSYEQYF	TGCAGCGTGGGGGACAGTTCCTCCTACGAGCAGTACTTC
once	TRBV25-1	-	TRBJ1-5	CASSEYPGKGNQPQHF	TGTGCCAGCAGTGAATATCCGGGAAAGGGCAATCAGCCCCAGCATTTT
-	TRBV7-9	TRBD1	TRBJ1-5	CASSSGTVLDQPQHF	TGTGCCAGCAGCTCCGGGACAGTGCTCGATCAGCCCCAGCATTTT
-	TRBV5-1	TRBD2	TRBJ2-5	CASSLGLAGGQETQYF	TGCGCCAGCAGCTTGGGACTAGCGGGAGGTCAAGAGACCCAGTACTTC
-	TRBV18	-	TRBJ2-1	CASSTQNEQFF	TGTGCCAGCTCAACTCAAAATGAGCAGTTCTTC
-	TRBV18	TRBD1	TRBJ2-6	CASSPSWGTGLPGANVLTF	TGTGCCAGCTCACCCTCGTGGGGGACAGGGCTACCTGGGGCCAACGTCCTGACTTTC
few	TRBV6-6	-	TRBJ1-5	CASSVDRFDQPQHF	TGTGCCAGCAGCGTTGACAGGTTTGATCAGCCCCAGCATTTT
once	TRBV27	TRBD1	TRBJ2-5	CASSLSGQYQETQYF	TGTGCCAGCAGTTTATCGGGACAGTACCAAGAGACCCAGTACTTC
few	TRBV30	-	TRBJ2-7	CAWSVRYEQYF	TGTGCCTGGAGTGTACGCTACGAGCAGTACTTC
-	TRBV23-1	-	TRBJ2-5	CASSQSNTQETQYF	TGCGCCAGCAGTCAATCGAACACGCAAGAGACCCAGTACTTC
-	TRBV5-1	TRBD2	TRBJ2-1	CASSTTTWEGNEQFF	TGCGCCAGCAGCACCACAACCTGGGAGGGAAATGAGCAGTTCTTC
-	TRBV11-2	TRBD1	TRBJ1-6	CASSLGQGPEHNSPLHF	TGTGCCAGCAGCTTAGGACAGGGCCCCGAGCATAATTCACCCCTCCACTTT
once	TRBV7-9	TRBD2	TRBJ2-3	CASTPGTSGDTQYF	TGTGCCAGCACCCCGGGGACTAGCGGGGATACGCAGTATTTT
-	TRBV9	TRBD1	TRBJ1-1	CASSSQGAGGHTEAFF	TGTGCCAGCAGCTCCCAAGGGGCAGGGGGGCACACTGAAGCTTTCTTT
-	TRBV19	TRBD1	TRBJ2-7	CASSMTGFYEQYF	TGTGCCAGTAGTATGACAGGGTTCTACGAGCAGTACTTC
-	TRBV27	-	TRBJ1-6	CASSVDGSSYNSPLHF	TGTGCCAGCAGTGTCGACGGGAGCTCCTATAATTCACCCCTCCACTTT
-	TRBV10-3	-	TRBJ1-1	CAISPPGSSGEAFF	TGTGCCATCAGCCCCCCCGGGTCCTCGGGTGAAGCTTTCTTT
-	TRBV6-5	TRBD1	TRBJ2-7	CASSRDRSSYEQYF	TGTGCCAGCAGTCGGGACAGGAGCTCCTACGAGCAGTACTTC
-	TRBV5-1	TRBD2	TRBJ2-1	CASSLRTSGVYNEQFF	TGCGCCAGCAGCCTACGAACTAGCGGGGTCTACAATGAGCAGTTCTTC
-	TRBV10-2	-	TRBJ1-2	CASSDERQDPYGYTF	TGCGCCAGCAGTGACGAAAGACAGGACCCCTATGGCTACACCTTC
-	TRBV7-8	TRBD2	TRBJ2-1	CASSLELAGGELQFF	TGTGCCAGCAGCTTAGAGCTAGCGGGAGGCGAGCTGCAGTTCTTC
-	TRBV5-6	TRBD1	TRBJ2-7	CASSFGTASYEQYF	TGTGCCAGCAGCTTCGGGACAGCAAGCTACGAGCAGTACTTC
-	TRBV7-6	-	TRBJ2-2	CASSIDRGVTGELFF	TGTGCCAGCAGCATCGACCGGGGCGTCACCGGGGAGCTGTTTTTT
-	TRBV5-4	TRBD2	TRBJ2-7	CASSPLLAGALGEQYF	TGTGCCAGCAGCCCCTTACTAGCGGGAGCCCTCGGCGAGCAGTACTTC
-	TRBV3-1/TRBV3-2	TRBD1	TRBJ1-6	CASSQVRDSIHF	TGTGCCAGCAGCCAAGTCCGGGACAGCATCCACTTT
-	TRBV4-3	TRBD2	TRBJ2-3	CASSPARGGRADTQYF	TGCGCCAGCAGCCCAGCGCGGGGGGGGCGGGCAGATACGCAGTATTTT
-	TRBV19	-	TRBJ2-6	CASSIDSRTSNVLTF	TGTGCCAGTAGTATAGATAGTAGAACATCCAACGTCCTGACTTTC
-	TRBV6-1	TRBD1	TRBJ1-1	CASSEWGQTNTEAFF	TGTGCCAGCAGTGAATGGGGACAGACGAACACTGAAGCTTTCTTT